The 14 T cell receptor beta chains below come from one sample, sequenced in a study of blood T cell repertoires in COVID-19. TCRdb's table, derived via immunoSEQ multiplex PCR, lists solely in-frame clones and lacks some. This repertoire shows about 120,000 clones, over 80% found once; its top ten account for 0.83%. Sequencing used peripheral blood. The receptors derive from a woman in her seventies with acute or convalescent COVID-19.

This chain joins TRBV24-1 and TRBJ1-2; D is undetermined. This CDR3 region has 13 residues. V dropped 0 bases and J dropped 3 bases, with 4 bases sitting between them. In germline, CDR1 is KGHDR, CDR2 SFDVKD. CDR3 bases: TGTGCCACCAGTGATTTGACGGACTATGGCTACACCTTC. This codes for CATSDLTDYGYTF.

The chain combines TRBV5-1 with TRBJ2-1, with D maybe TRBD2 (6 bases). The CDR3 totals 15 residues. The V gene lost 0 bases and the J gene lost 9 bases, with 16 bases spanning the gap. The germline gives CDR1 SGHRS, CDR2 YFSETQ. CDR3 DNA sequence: TGCGCCAGCAGCTTGGAGGCCGGGAGCAGGGCTGAGCAGTTCTTC. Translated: CASSLEAGSRAEQFF.

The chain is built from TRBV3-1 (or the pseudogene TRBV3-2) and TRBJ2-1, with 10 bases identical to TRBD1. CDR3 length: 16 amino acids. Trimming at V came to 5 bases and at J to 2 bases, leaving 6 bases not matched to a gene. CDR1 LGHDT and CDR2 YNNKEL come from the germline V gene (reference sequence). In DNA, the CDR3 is TGTGCCAGCAGCATTGTCGGACAGGGGGCCTACAATGAGCAGTTCTTC. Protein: CASSIVGQGAYNEQFF.

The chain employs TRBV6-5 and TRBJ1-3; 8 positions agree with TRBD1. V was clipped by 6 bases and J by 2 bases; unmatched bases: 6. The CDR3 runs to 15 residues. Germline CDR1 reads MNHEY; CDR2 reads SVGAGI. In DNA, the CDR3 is TGTGCCAGCAGCTTTTCGGACAGGGCTGGAAACACCATATATTTT. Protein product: CASSFSDRAGNTIYF.

CDR3 DNA sequence: TGCAGCGGGGCGACAGGGGGGAACACTGAAGCTTTCTTT. This codes for CSGATGGNTEAFF. The chain joins TRBV29-1 to TRBJ1-1; 9 positions agree with TRBD1. This CDR3 comprises 13 residues. Germline V gene data show CDR1 as SQVTM and CDR2 as ANQGSEA. Losses at the gene ends were 7 bases for V and 1 base for J; bases not matched to a gene: 4.

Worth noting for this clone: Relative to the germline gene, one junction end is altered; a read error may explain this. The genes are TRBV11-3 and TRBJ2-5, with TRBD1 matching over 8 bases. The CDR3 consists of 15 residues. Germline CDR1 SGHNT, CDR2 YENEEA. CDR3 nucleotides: TGTGCCAGCAGCCGAGGACAGGGAAGGGAGGAGACTCAGTACTTC. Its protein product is CASSRGQGREETQYF.

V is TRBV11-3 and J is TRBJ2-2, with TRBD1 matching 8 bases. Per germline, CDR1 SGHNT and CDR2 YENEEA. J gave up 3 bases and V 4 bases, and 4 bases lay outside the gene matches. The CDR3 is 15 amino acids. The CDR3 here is CASSSQGADTGELFF. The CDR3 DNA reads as TGTGCCAGCAGCTCTCAGGGGGCGGACACCGGGGAGCTGTTTTTT.

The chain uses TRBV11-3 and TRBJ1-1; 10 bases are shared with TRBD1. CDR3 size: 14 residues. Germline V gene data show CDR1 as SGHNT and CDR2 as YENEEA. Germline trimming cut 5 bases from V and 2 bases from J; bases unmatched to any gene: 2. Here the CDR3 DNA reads TGTGCCAGCAGCCTGACAGGGGGCAACACTGAAGCTTTCTTT. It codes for CASSLTGGNTEAFF.

CDR3 bases: TGCGCCAGCAGCCAAGCCCCCTGGACCCAGCGGCGGATCCGGTACTTC. Its protein is CASSQAPWTQRRIRYF. The chain combines TRBV4-1 with TRBJ2-7, with TRBD2 as a possible D gene (5 bases). The length of the CDR3 is 16 residues. The germline V gene encodes CDR1 MGHRA and CDR2 YSYEKL. Trimming removed 1 base at V and 12 bases at J, with 25 bases between.

CDR3 region: CASSLGDRVGEKLFF. In DNA, the CDR3 is TGCGCCAGCAGCTTGGGGGACAGGGTCGGTGAAAAACTGTTTTTT. This sequence joins TRBV5-1 and TRBJ1-4; 9 bases line up with TRBD1. Germline V lookup: CDR1 SGHRS, CDR2 YFSETQ. CDR3 size: 15 residues. Trimming cost V 0 bases and J 7 bases; bases outside gene matches: 4. Using reference TRBV5-1 and TRBJ1-4 for the parts outside the CDR3, the full variable domain is KAGVTQTPRYLIKTRGQQVTLSCSPISGHRSVSWYQQTPGQGLQFLFEYFSETQRNKGNFPGRFSGRQFSNSRSEMNVSTLELGDSALYLCASSLGDRVGEKLFFGSGTQLSVL.

CDR3 loop: CASSYSEGNGYTF. CDR3 DNA sequence: TGTGCCAGCAGTTACTCGGAGGGAAATGGCTACACCTTC. V usage is TRBV6-5 and J usage is TRBJ1-2; D is unresolved. V was shortened by 0 bases and J by 6 bases, with 8 bases between the two germline ends. CDR1 is MNHEY, CDR2 SVGAGI, per germline. CDR3 length equals 13 residues.

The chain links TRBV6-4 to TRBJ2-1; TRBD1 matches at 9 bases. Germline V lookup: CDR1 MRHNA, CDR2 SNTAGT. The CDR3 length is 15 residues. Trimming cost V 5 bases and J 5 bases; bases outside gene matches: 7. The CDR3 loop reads CASSQDRGKNNEQFF. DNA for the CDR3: TGTGCCAGCAGTCAGGACAGGGGTAAAAACAATGAGCAGTTCTTC.

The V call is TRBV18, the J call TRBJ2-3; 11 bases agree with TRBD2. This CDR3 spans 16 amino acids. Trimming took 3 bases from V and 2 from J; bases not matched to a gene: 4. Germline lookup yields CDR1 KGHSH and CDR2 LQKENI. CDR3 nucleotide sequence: TGTGCCAGCTCACCGATAGCGGGAGGGCCCACAGATACGCAGTATTTT. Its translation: CASSPIAGGPTDTQYF.

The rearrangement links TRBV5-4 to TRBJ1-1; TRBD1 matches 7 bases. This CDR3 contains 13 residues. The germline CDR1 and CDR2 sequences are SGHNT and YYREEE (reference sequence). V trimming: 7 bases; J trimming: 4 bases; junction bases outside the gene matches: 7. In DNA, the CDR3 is TGTGCCAGCCGTCTGCGGGACAGCACTGAAGCTTTCTTT. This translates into CASRLRDSTEAFF.